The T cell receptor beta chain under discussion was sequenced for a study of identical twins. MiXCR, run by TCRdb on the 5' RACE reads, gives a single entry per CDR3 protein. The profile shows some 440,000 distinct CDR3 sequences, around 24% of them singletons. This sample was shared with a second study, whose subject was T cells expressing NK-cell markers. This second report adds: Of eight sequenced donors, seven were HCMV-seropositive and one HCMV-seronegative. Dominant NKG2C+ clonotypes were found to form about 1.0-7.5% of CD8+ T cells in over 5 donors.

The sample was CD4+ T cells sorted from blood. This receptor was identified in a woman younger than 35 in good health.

CDR3 loop: CASSQDGLLTDTQYF. The CDR3 DNA is TGTGCCAGCAGCCAAGATGGGCTCCTCACAGATACGCAGTATTTT. J is TRBJ2-3 and V is TRBV4-2; no clear D. V was clipped by 0 bases and J by 2 bases, with 9 bases between them. This CDR3 has 15 residues. In germline, CDR1 is LGHNA, CDR2 YNFKEQ.